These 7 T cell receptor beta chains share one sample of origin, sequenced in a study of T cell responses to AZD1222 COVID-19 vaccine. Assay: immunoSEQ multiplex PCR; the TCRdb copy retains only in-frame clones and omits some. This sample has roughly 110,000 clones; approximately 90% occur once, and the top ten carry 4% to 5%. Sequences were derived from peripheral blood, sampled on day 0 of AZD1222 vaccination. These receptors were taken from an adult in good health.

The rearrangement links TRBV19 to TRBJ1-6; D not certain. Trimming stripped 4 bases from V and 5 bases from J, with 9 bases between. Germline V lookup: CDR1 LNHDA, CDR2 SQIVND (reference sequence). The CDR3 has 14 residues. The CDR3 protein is CASSTEGNNSPLHF. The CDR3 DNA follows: TGTGCCAGTAGTACGGAGGGCAATAATTCACCCCTCCACTTT.

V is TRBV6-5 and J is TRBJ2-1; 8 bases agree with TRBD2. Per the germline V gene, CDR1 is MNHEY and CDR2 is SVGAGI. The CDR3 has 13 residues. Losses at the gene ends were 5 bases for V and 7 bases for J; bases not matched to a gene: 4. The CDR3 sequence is CASSPGGVNEQFF. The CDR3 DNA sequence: TGTGCCAGCAGTCCCGGGGGGGTGAATGAGCAGTTCTTC.

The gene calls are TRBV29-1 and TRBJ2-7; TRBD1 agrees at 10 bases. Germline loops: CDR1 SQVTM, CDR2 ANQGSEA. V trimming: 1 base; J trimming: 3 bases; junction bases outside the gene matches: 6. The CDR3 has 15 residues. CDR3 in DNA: TGCAGCGTTGAAGGCGGACAGGGGGAGTACTACGAGCAGTACTTC. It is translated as CSVEGGQGEYYEQYF.

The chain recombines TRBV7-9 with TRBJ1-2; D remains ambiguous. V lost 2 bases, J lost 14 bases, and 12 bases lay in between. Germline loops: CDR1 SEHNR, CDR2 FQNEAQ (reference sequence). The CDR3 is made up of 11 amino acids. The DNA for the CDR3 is TGTGCCAGCAGCTTATTCGGCGGGAAGACCTTC. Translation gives CASSLFGGKTF.

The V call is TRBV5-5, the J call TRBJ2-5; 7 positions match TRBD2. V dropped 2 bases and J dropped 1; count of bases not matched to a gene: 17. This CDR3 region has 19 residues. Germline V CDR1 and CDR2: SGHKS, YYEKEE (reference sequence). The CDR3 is CASSFRGVERQTPQETQYF. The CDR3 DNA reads TGTGCCAGCAGCTTTCGGGGGGTAGAGCGACAGACACCCCAAGAGACCCAGTACTTC.

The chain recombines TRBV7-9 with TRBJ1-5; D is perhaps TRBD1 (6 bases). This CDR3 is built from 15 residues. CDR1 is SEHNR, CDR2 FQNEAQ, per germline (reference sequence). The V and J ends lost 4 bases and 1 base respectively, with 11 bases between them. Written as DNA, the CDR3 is TGTGCCAGCAGCTCGGGGGCGCGAAGCAATCAGCCCCAGCATTTT. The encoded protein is CASSSGARSNQPQHF.

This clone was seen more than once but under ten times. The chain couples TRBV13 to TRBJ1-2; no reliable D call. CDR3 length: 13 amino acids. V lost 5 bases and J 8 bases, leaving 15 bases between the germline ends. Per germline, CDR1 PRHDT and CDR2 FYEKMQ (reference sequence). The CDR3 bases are TGTGCCAGCAGCCCCACCCTGGGAGGGGGCTACACCTTC. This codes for CASSPTLGGGYTF.